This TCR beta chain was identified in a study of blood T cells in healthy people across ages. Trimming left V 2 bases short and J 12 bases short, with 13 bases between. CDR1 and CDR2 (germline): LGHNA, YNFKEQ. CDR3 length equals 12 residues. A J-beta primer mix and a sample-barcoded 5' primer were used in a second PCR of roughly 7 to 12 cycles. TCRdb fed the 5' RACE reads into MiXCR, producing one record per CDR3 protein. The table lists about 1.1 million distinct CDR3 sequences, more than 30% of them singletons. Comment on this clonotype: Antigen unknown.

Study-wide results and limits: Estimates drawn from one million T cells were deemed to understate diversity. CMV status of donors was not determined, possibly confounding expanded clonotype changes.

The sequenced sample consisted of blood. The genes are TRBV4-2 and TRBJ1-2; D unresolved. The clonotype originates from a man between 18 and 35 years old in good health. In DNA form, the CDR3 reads TGTGCCAGCAGCCAAAACGAGTACGGCCACACCTTC. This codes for CASSQNEYGHTF.